This is a list of T cell receptor beta chains from one sample in a study of blood T cell repertoires in COVID-19. Clones were sequenced by immunoSEQ multiplex PCR, and TCRdb holds only the in-frame ones, with some missing. There are 15,000 to 20,000 clones in the sample; approximately 84% occur only once, and approximately 16% lies in the top ten. The sequencing sample was made of peripheral blood. These receptors were taken from a human donor with active COVID-19. The donor label of this sample is uncertain. CDR3s include the opening cysteine and the closing phenylalanine or tryptophan. A D gene is named only where the DNA matches it firmly. Clone sizes are given selectively: once, few, many, or a class where the clone is expanded.

TRBD1,TRBV7-2,TRBJ2-7,-,TGTGCCAGCAGCCGCCGACAGGGGGGCTCCTACGAGCAGTACTTC,CASSRRQGGSYEQYF
-,TRBV12-5,TRBJ2-3,few,TGTGCTAGTTGTTGGAGGGAAATAGCAGATACGCAGTATTTT,CASCWREIADTQYF
-,TRBV5-5,TRBJ1-5,-,TGTGCCAGCAGCCGTGGACAGTATAGCAATCAGCCCCAGCATTTT,CASSRGQYSNQPQHF
-,TRBV5-3,TRBJ2-4,-,TGTGCCAGAAGCTTGGAGGGGTCCCTAGCCAAAAACATTCAGTACTTC,CARSLEGSLAKNIQYF
-,TRBV4-1,TRBJ1-4,few,TGCGCCAGCAGCCAATTACAGGGAGAAAAACTGTTTTTT,CASSQLQGEKLFF
-,TRBV9,TRBJ1-1,-,TGTGCCAGCAGCGATCCTCCCGACAAGAACACTGAAGCTTTCTTT,CASSDPPDKNTEAFF
TRBD2,TRBV5-1,TRBJ2-1,-,TGCGCCAGCAGCTCCCGCCCCGGGGGGGGAAACAATGAGCAGTTCTTC,CASSSRPGGGNNEQFF
-,TRBV11-2,TRBJ1-6,-,TGTGCCAGCAGCCGTGGACGGGGTTCACCCCTCCACTTT,CASSRGRGSPLHF
-,TRBV5-5,TRBJ1-2,-,TGTGCCAGCAGCTTTCAGGATAGTGTATATGGCTACACCTTC,CASSFQDSVYGYTF
-,TRBV12-3/TRBV12-4,TRBJ1-2,-,TGTGCCAGCAGTTTACAGGGATTCGGCTACACCTTC,CASSLQGFGYTF
TRBD1,TRBV6-2/TRBV6-3,TRBJ1-2,-,TGTGCCAGCAGTTCTAGGACAGGGGGCCTGGTCTATGGCTACACCTTC,CASSSRTGGLVYGYTF
TRBD2,TRBV7-2,TRBJ2-5,-,TGTGCCAGCAGCTTATATCGGGGGGGCCGCCAAGAGACCCAGTACTTC,CASSLYRGGRQETQYF
TRBD2,TRBV14,TRBJ2-7,-,TGTGCCAGCAGCTTACCTTCCGCGGGGGCCTACGAGCAGTACTTC,CASSLPSAGAYEQYF
-,TRBV9,TRBJ1-4,-,TGTGCCAGCAGCGTAGAAGTCCGAGGTGAAAAACTGTTTTTT,CASSVEVRGEKLFF
TRBD2,TRBV5-4,TRBJ2-1,-,TGTGCCAGCAGCTTGAATCCACTAGCGCCATACAATGAGCAGTTCTTC,CASSLNPLAPYNEQFF
TRBD1,TRBV3-1/TRBV3-2,TRBJ1-2,-,TGTGCCAGCAGCCAAGTAGGGACAGGGGGCAGTGGCTACACCTTC,CASSQVGTGGSGYTF
-,TRBV29-1,TRBJ2-7,once,TGCAGCGCTACCAGTCCCGGGACAAACGAGCAGTACTTC,CSATSPGTNEQYF